This TCR beta chain appears in the sequencing data of a study of T cell repertoires in ileal Crohn's disease. TCRdb's copy holds only in-frame clones and misses some; the assay was immunoSEQ multiplex PCR. Found here are more than 15,000 clones, more than 65% of them singletons; the top ten hold approximately 3.9%. Regarding time point: neoterminal ileum biopsy at postoperative endoscopy, about 6 months after surgery. Eligibility required adulthood, ileal or ileocolonic Crohn's disease and indicated ileocolonic resection. The V and J ends lost 3 bases and 6 bases, in that order; junction bases with no gene match: 6. The CDR3 sequence is 15 residues long. Germline V gives CDR1 MNHEY, CDR2 SMNVEV (reference sequence).

The clonotype comes from an adult with Crohn's disease. Sequencing was done on a sample of ileal tissue. J is TRBJ2-1 and V is TRBV27; 9 bases fit TRBD2. The CDR3 here is CASSFAGTSRNEQFF. Here the CDR3 DNA reads TGTGCCAGCAGTTTTGCGGGGACTAGCCGCAATGAGCAGTTCTTC.